These 12 T cell receptor beta chains were all obtained from the same sample, sequenced in a study of CD8+ T cells in alopecia areata. RNA was isolated and reverse transcribed to cDNA, the sequencing template. The assay was immunoSEQ multiplex PCR, and TCRdb's table has in-frame clones only and misses some. The profile covers about 110,000 clones, with roughly 60% appearing a single time and about 20% taken by the ten largest. The sequenced sample consisted of CD8+ T cells sorted from blood. The receptors originated from a human donor in good health.

Comments on this clone: The sample carries other DNA sequences with the same CDR3. J is TRBJ2-7 and V is TRBV29-1; 8 bases map to TRBD1. Germline CDR1 and CDR2: SQVTM and ANQGSEA. CDR3 length: 13 residues. With 6 bases clipped from V and 0 bases from J, the junction kept 4 bases outside the gene matches. The CDR3 DNA reads as TGCAGCGTCCGGACAGGGAGCTCCTACGAGCAGTACTTC. As protein: CSVRTGSSYEQYF.

This clone was observed a handful of times. The chain links TRBV28 to TRBJ2-7, with TRBD1 as a possible D gene (5 bases). This CDR3 is 14 amino acids long. Trimming took 5 bases from V and 2 from J, leaving 13 bases between them. Germline loops: CDR1 MDHEN, CDR2 SYDVKM. CDR3 DNA: TGTGCCAGCAGTCTCGACAGAAGCACCTACGAGCAGTACTTC. Amino acid sequence: CASSLDRSTYEQYF.

This clone was counted many times. CDR3 DNA: TGCGCCAGCAGCCAAGAGGTCTCGGAGACCTACGAGCAGTACTTC. As protein: CASSQEVSETYEQYF. This chain connects TRBV4-3 to TRBJ2-7; D is undetermined. The CDR3 extends over 15 amino acids. CDR1 and CDR2 from the germline V gene are LGHNA and YSLEER. The V and J ends lost 0 bases and 2 bases respectively, with 11 bases between them.

This clone occurred once. This chain uses TRBV13 with TRBJ1-2; possible D gene TRBD1, 6 bases. The CDR3 spans 17 residues. CDR1 is PRHDT, CDR2 FYEKMQ, per germline (reference sequence). The V gene lost 4 bases and the J gene lost 0 bases, with 18 bases spanning the gap. The CDR3 sequence: CASSSRDTRSANYGYTF. CDR3 nucleotide sequence: TGTGCCAGCAGCTCCCGGGACACCAGGTCAGCTAACTATGGCTACACCTTC.

In its sample, this clone was seen once. The rearrangement links TRBV28 to TRBJ2-5; 8 nucleotides line up with TRBD1. Trimming cost V 6 bases and J 3 bases; bases outside gene matches: 3. Germline values: CDR1 MDHEN, CDR2 SYDVKM. There are 13 residues in the CDR3. For the CDR3, the DNA is TGTGCCAGCAGGATGACAGGGGAAGAGACCCAGTACTTC. Translation: CASRMTGEETQYF.

About this clone itself: The identical CDR3 is also encoded by other nucleotide sequences in the sample. J is TRBJ1-1 and V is TRBV5-6, with D possibly matching TRBD1 (5 bases). The CDR3 spans 11 residues. V lost 2 bases, J lost 8 bases, and 7 bases lay in between. Looked up from germline, CDR1 is SGHDT and CDR2 is YYEEEE. CDR3 nucleotides: TGTGCCAGCAGCTTAGGGACGGAAGCTTTCTTT. Translated: CASSLGTEAFF.

This chain links TRBV29-1 with TRBJ2-3, with TRBD2 matching over 7 bases. J was trimmed by 3 bases and V by 7 bases; bases with no gene match: 13. The CDR3 has 15 residues. Germline CDR1 SQVTM, CDR2 ANQGSEA. CDR3 nucleotides: TGCAGCGCCGAAGGGACTAAAAAGGGAACAGATACGCAGTATTTT. Translating it yields CSAEGTKKGTDTQYF.

This chain joins TRBV5-1 and TRBJ2-3, with a tentative D call TRBD2 (5 bases). V was clipped by 4 bases and J by 6 bases, with 18 bases between them. Looked up from germline, CDR1 is SGHRS and CDR2 is YFSETQ. CDR3 length: 15 residues. The CDR3 nucleotides read TGCGCCAGCAGCCAACTAGGTTTCGACCTCGATACGCAGTATTTT. Protein sequence: CASSQLGFDLDTQYF.

The chain recombines TRBV5-4 with TRBJ2-7; 9 positions match TRBD2. Germline lookup yields CDR1 SGHNT and CDR2 YYREEE (reference sequence). This CDR3 has 15 residues. Trimming removed 5 bases from V and 6 bases from J; junction bases left unmatched: 12. The DNA for the CDR3 is TGTGCCAGCAGTTATACGGCGGGGGGGTATGGCGAGCAGTACTTC. Its translation is CASSYTAGGYGEQYF.

This clone was seen more than once but under ten times. The chain uses TRBV2 and TRBJ1-5; no clear D gene. Germline loops: CDR1 SNHLY, CDR2 FYNNEI. With 7 bases removed from V and 2 bases from J, the gap between germline ends came to 15 bases. This CDR3 is built from 15 residues. The CDR3 sequence: CASNLNRGGNQPQHF. CDR3 sequence (DNA): TGTGCCAGCAATCTGAACCGGGGAGGCAATCAGCCCCAGCATTTT.

This chain connects TRBV7-9 to TRBJ1-4; the D is unclear. Trimming stripped 2 bases from V and 7 bases from J, with 14 bases between. CDR1 SEHNR and CDR2 FQNEAQ come from the germline V gene (reference sequence). This CDR3 is built from 15 residues. Here the CDR3 reads CASSLQGSRPEKLFF. In DNA form, the CDR3 reads TGTGCCAGCAGCTTACAAGGTTCTCGTCCTGAAAAACTGTTTTTT.

This rearrangement joins TRBV4-1 to TRBJ2-3, with D possibly matching TRBD2 (5 bases). The germline V and J ends were trimmed by 4 bases and 3 bases, with 8 bases remaining between them. Germline V gene sequence: CDR1 MGHRA, CDR2 YSYEKL. CDR3 length equals 13 residues. CDR3 residues: CASSPGETDTQYF. CDR3 nucleotide sequence: TGCGCCAGCAGCCCCGGGGAGACAGATACGCAGTATTTT.